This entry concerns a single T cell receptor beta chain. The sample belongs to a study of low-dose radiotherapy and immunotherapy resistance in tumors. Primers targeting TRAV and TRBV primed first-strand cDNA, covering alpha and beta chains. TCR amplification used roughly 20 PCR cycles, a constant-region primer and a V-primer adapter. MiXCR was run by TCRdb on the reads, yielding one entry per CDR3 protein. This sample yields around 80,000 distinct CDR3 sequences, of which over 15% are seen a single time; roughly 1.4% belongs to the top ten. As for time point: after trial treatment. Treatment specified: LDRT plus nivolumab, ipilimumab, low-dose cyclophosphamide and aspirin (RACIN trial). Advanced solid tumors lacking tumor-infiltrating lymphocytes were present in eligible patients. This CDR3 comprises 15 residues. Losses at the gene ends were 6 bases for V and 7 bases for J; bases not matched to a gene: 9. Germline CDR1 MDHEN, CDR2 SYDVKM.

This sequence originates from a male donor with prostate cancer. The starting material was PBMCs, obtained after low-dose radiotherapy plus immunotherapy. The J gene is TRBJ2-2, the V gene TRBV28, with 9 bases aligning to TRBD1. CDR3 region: CASRERGTGIGELFF. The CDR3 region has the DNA TGTGCCAGCAGAGAGAGGGGGACAGGGATCGGGGAGCTGTTTTTT.